The present T cell receptor beta chain was sequenced within a study of blood T cells in healthy people across ages. Study-level points and caveats: Diversity estimates drawn from one million T cells were deemed underestimates.

A second PCR of about 6 to 11 cycles used a sample-barcoded 5' primer and a J-beta primer mix. TCRdb analysed the 5' RACE reads with MiXCR anew, one entry per CDR3 protein. Altogether roughly 900,000 distinct CDR3 sequences are present, about 48% being singletons, with the ten largest covering about an eighth. CDR1 SEHNR and CDR2 FQNEAQ come from the germline V gene (reference sequence). The ends were cut back, 5 bases at V and 2 bases at J, with 8 bases in the middle. The CDR3 is 13 amino acids. Turning to this clonotype: Its specificity is not known.

This sequence joins TRBV7-9 and TRBJ2-3; D possibly corresponds to TRBD1 (6 bases). This TCR derives from a man aged 30 to 45 in good health. What was sequenced was blood. DNA of the CDR3: TGTGCCAGCAGCACAGGGTACACAGATACGCAGTATTTT. Amino acids: CASSTGYTDTQYF.